These 5 T cell receptor beta chains were all obtained from the same sample, sequenced in a study of technical replicates of blood from a few donors. Profiled with immunoSEQ multiplex PCR; TCRdb holds only in-frame clones, not every one. The table has tens of thousands of clones, around 97% seen once. Sequences were obtained from T cells isolated from PBMCs. All receptors derive from a human donor in good health.

The chain uses TRBV7-9 and TRBJ1-1; the D is unclear. Per the germline V gene, CDR1 is SEHNR and CDR2 is FQNEAQ (reference sequence). This CDR3 is 12 amino acids long. Trimming stripped 6 bases from V and 3 bases from J, with 8 bases between. The CDR3 spells CASRREDTEAFF. CDR3 nucleotides: TGTGCCAGCAGAAGGGAGGACACTGAAGCTTTCTTT.

The chain has TRBV28 and TRBJ2-5; 10 nucleotides agree with TRBD2. CDR3 length equals 20 residues. Germline CDR1 and CDR2: MDHEN and SYDVKM. V was clipped by 5 bases and J by 2 bases; unmatched bases: 20. Written as DNA, the CDR3 is TGTGCCAGCAGTCCACCCCCCTGGAGACAATTACTAGCGGGACAAGAGACCCAGTACTTC. It is translated as CASSPPPWRQLLAGQETQYF. The whole variable domain, filled in from reference TRBV28 and TRBJ2-5, reads DVKVTQSSRYLVKRTGEKVFLECVQDMDHENMFWYRQDPGLGLRLIYFSYDVKMKEKGDIPEGYSVSREKKERFSLILESASTNQTSMYLCASSPPPWRQLLAGQETQYFGPGTRLLVL.

The chain is built from TRBV5-4 and TRBJ2-7, with TRBD1 matching over 9 bases. Germline V gene data show CDR1 as SGHNT and CDR2 as YYREEE (reference sequence). The CDR3 extends over 14 amino acids. J was trimmed by 5 bases and V by 4 bases; bases with no gene match: 7. The CDR3 DNA sequence: TGTGCCAGCAGCCCGCTAACAGGGGGCAACGAGCAGTACTTC. Translating gives CASSPLTGGNEQYF.

Concerning this clone itself: Additional DNA sequences in this sample encode the identical CDR3. The gene calls are TRBV5-1 and TRBJ2-3; D may be TRBD1 (7 bases). Germline lookup yields CDR1 SGHRS and CDR2 YFSETQ. The CDR3 covers 16 residues. The V end lost 2 bases, the J end lost 0 bases, and 13 bases lay between the germline ends. The CDR3 nucleotides are TGCGCCAGCAGCTTACGGACAGGAGGGAGCACAGATACGCAGTATTTT. Protein sequence: CASSLRTGGSTDTQYF.

This chain links TRBV7-8 with TRBJ1-5, with D possibly TRBD1 on 6 matching bases. Germline-derived CDR1 and CDR2 are SGHVS and FQNEAQ. V was pared by 4 bases and J by 1 base, with 23 bases between. CDR3 size: 19 residues. The CDR3 region is CASSSRQAGGGGSNQPQHF. In nucleotides, the CDR3 is TGTGCCAGCAGCTCGCGACAGGCCGGCGGTGGGGGAAGCAATCAGCCCCAGCATTTT.